Below, 17 T cell receptor beta chains from the same sample are listed, as sequenced in a study of blood T cell repertoires in COVID-19. Clones were read by immunoSEQ multiplex PCR, and TCRdb kept only the in-frame ones, dropping some. The sample holds over 130,000 clones, about 77% seen once. Sequencing was done on a sample of peripheral blood. These receptors originate from a woman in her fifties or sixties with active or convalescent COVID-19.

The V gene is TRBV19, the J gene TRBJ2-7, with 8 bases identical to TRBD1. CDR1 is LNHDA, CDR2 SQIVND, per germline (reference sequence). Trimming removed 3 bases from V and 3 bases from J; junction bases left unmatched: 7. The CDR3 consists of 15 residues. This CDR3 reads CASSITDRGGYEQYF. The CDR3 nucleotides read TGTGCCAGTAGTATCACAGACAGGGGAGGCTACGAGCAGTACTTC. The full variable domain, completed using reference TRBV19 and TRBJ2-7, is DGGITQSPKYLFRKEGQNVTLSCEQNLNHDAMYWYRQDPGQGLRLIYYSQIVNDFQKGDIAEGYSVSREKKESFPLTVTSAQKNPTAFYLCASSITDRGGYEQYFGPGTRLTVT.

This chain joins TRBV5-6 and TRBJ2-5, with a weak D call TRBD1 (5 bases). The germline gives CDR1 SGHDT, CDR2 YYEEEE. The CDR3 extends over 15 amino acids. V was trimmed by 3 bases and J by 6 bases, leaving 18 bases between them. The CDR3 region is CASSSDRAPRQTQYF. CDR3 DNA sequence: TGTGCCAGCAGCTCTGACAGAGCCCCTCGCCAGACCCAGTACTTC.

This chain uses TRBV7-9 with TRBJ2-7, with 7 bases identical to TRBD2. Trimming at V came to 11 bases and at J to 4 bases, leaving 8 bases not matched to a gene. The germline CDR1 and CDR2 sequences are SEHNR and FQNEAQ (reference sequence). This CDR3 spans 12 amino acids. The CDR3, as DNA: TGTGCCTCTTCGACGGGGGGTTACGAGCAGTACTTC. Residues: CASSTGGYEQYF.

V gene TRBV28 combines with J gene TRBJ1-2, with 8 bases fitting TRBD1. The germline CDR1 and CDR2 sequences are MDHEN and SYDVKM. The CDR3 contains 13 residues. J lost 7 bases, V lost 6 bases, and 7 bases had no gene match. The CDR3 protein is CASSLLDRAGYTF. CDR3 nucleotide sequence: TGTGCCAGCAGCCTCCTGGACAGGGCTGGCTACACCTTC.

The chain couples TRBV18 to TRBJ1-1; tentative D call: TRBD1 (6 bases). The CDR3 runs to 15 residues. The germline V and J ends were trimmed by 2 bases and 0 bases, with 10 bases remaining between them. CDR1 is KGHSH and CDR2 is LQKENI in the germline V gene. The CDR3 sequence is CASSPWDNMNTEAFF. The DNA for the CDR3 is TGTGCCAGCTCACCATGGGACAACATGAACACTGAAGCTTTCTTT.

This sequence joins TRBV19 and TRBJ2-2; 9 bases map to TRBD2. After removal of 5 bases from V and 4 bases from J, the junction contained 11 bases not matched to a gene. Germline assignment: CDR1 LNHDA and CDR2 SQIVND (reference sequence). This CDR3 has 17 amino acids. CDR3 DNA: TGTGCCAGTAGTCCCCCTTTGGCGGGGGGGCTCACCGGGGAGCTGTTTTTT. Residues: CASSPPLAGGLTGELFF.

This chain links TRBV28 with TRBJ1-4; D may be TRBD1 (6 bases). Germline CDR1 is MDHEN and CDR2 is SYDVKM. V was pared by 5 bases and J by 3 bases, with 13 bases between. This CDR3 comprises 15 residues. CDR3 nucleotide sequence: TGTGCCAGCAGTCCTACGTGGGGGCCTAATGAAAAACTGTTTTTT. Translating it yields CASSPTWGPNEKLFF.

In this sample, this clone turned up a few times. This chain links TRBV18 with TRBJ2-7; tentatively, D is TRBD1 (7 bases). This CDR3 is 13 amino acids long. Germline CDR1 is KGHSH and CDR2 is LQKENI. The V and J ends lost 3 bases and 5 bases respectively, with 11 bases between them. CDR3 nucleotides: TGTGCCAGCTCACCGCGGAGGGGGCACGAGCAGTACTTC. The encoded protein is CASSPRRGHEQYF.

The gene calls are TRBV3-1 (or the pseudogene TRBV3-2) and TRBJ1-4, with D perhaps matching TRBD1 (5 bases). The CDR3 extends over 15 amino acids. Germline-derived CDR1 and CDR2 are LGHDT and YNNKEL (reference sequence). V was shortened by 4 bases and J by 6 bases, with 15 bases between the two germline ends. The CDR3 sequence is CASSRAGGNDEKLFF. The CDR3 DNA reads TGTGCCAGCAGCCGAGCTGGGGGGAACGATGAAAAACTGTTTTTT.

J is TRBJ2-1 and V is TRBV5-6; 7 bases match TRBD2. V was pared by 0 bases and J by 10 bases, with 1 base of the junction left unmatched. CDR1 and CDR2 from the germline V gene are SGHDT and YYEEEE. The CDR3 has 12 amino acids. The CDR3 DNA is TGTGCCAGCAGCTTGGAAGCGGGGGAGCAGTTCTTC. Amino acid sequence: CASSLEAGEQFF.

The chain has TRBV27 and TRBJ2-1, with 9 bases lining up with TRBD2. CDR3 length: 15 residues. Trimming removed 5 bases from V and 2 bases from J; junction bases left unmatched: 4. CDR1 is MNHEY, CDR2 SMNVEV, per germline (reference sequence). CDR3 coding DNA: TGTGCCAGCAGTCCCCTAGCGGGACCCTACAATGAGCAGTTCTTC. Protein: CASSPLAGPYNEQFF.

The chain carries TRBV27 and TRBJ2-7, with D possibly being TRBD2 (6 bases). Germline CDR1 is MNHEY and CDR2 is SMNVEV (reference sequence). The V gene lost 0 bases and the J gene lost 1 base, with 13 bases spanning the gap. The CDR3 has 16 amino acids. The CDR3 reads CASSLSVKRASYEQYF. The CDR3 region has the DNA TGTGCCAGCAGTTTATCGGTCAAGCGGGCATCCTACGAGCAGTACTTC.

The genes are TRBV27 and TRBJ1-2; 7 bases line up with TRBD1. Germline V CDR1 and CDR2: MNHEY, SMNVEV (reference sequence). Trimming cost V 6 bases and J 2 bases; bases outside gene matches: 6. The CDR3 extends over 14 amino acids. CDR3 sequence (DNA): TGTGCCAGCAGCCAAGGGACAGCAAACTATGGCTACACCTTC. Protein sequence: CASSQGTANYGYTF.

The rearrangement links TRBV18 to TRBJ1-2; 9 bases align to TRBD1. This CDR3 spans 15 amino acids. V shed 0 bases, J shed 2 bases, and the junction held 1 base outside the gene matches. CDR1 and CDR2 from the germline V gene are KGHSH and LQKENI. CDR3 residues: CASSPPGQGNYGYTF. The CDR3 nucleotides read TGTGCCAGCTCACCACCGGGACAGGGAAACTATGGCTACACCTTC.

The rearrangement links TRBV28 to TRBJ1-5, with D possibly matching TRBD1 (5 bases). The CDR3 totals 16 residues. Germline V gene data show CDR1 as MDHEN and CDR2 as SYDVKM. With 5 bases removed from V and 0 bases from J, the gap between germline ends came to 14 bases. DNA for the CDR3: TGTGCCAGCAGTCCCCCAGCAGGGAATAGCAATCAGCCCCAGCATTTT. As protein: CASSPPAGNSNQPQHF.

The chain joins TRBV5-4 to TRBJ2-3, with D possibly TRBD1 on 6 matching bases. Germline V gene data show CDR1 as SGHNT and CDR2 as YYREEE (reference sequence). Trimming removed 1 base from V and 2 bases from J, with 14 bases in between. This CDR3 has 16 residues. CDR3 residues: CASSLLDRPLTDTQYF. In nucleotides, the CDR3 is TGTGCCAGCAGCTTGCTGGACAGACCCCTCACAGATACGCAGTATTTT. Combining the CDR3 with reference TRBV5-4 and TRBJ2-3 gives the whole variable domain ETGVTQSPTHLIKTRGQQVTLRCSSQSGHNTVSWYQQALGQGPQFIFQYYREEENGRGNFPPRFSGLQFPNYSSELNVNALELDDSALYLCASSLLDRPLTDTQYFGPGTRLTVL.

This sequence joins TRBV19 and TRBJ1-5; D not certain. V gave up 0 bases and J gave up 6 bases, with 9 bases separating them. This CDR3 has 14 amino acids. Germline assignment: CDR1 LNHDA and CDR2 SQIVND (reference sequence). The CDR3 DNA sequence: TGTGCCAGTAGTATAGACAGGACTGGTCAGCCCCAGCATTTT. This sequence encodes CASSIDRTGQPQHF.